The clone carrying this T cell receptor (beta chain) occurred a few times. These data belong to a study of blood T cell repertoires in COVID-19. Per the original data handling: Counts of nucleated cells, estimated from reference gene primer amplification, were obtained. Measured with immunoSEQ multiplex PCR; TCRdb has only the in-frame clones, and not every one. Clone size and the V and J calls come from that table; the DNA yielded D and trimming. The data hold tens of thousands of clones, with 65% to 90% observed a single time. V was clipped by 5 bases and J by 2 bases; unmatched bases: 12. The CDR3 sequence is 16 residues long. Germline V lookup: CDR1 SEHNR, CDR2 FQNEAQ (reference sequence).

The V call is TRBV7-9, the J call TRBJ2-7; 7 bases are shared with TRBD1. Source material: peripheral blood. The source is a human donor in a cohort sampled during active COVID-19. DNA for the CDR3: TGTGCCAGCAGCCCCCTCCCGGGACAGTATACCTACGAGCAGTACTTC. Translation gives CASSPLPGQYTYEQYF.